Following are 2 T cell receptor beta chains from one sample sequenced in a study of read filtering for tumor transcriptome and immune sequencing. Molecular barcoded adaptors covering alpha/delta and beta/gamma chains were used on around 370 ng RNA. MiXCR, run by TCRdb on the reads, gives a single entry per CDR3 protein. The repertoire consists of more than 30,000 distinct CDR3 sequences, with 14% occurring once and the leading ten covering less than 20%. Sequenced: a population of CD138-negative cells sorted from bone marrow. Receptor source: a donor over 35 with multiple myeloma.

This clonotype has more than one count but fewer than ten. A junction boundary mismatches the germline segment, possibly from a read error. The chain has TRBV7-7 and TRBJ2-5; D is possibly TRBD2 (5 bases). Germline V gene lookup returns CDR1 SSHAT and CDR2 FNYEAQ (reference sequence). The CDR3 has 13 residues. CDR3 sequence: CASSFGVQETQYF. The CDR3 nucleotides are TGTGCTAGCAGCTTCGGGGTCCAAGAGACCCAGTACTTC.

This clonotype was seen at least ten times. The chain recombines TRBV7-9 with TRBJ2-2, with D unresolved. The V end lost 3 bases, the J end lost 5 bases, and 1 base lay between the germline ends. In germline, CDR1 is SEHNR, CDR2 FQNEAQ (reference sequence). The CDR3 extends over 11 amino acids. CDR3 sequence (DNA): TGTGCCAGCAGCTTTACCGGGGAGCTGTTTTTT. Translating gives CASSFTGELFF.